The present T cell receptor (beta chain) was sequenced within a study of blood T cell repertoires in COVID-19. Study-level information: Donors in the United States, Italy and Spain gave samples during acute or convalescent COVID-19. PBMCs, B-cell-depleted T cells, or T cells provided the cDNA or gDNA that made up the material.

Original processing methods: For nucleated cells, counts were estimated from reference gene primer amplification. Measured with immunoSEQ multiplex PCR; TCRdb has only the in-frame clones, and not every one. Clonal size and the V and J genes are those of that table, whereas D and trimming came from the DNA. The sample has about 47,000 clones, roughly 70% seen once. The CDR3 runs to 15 residues. J lost 5 bases, V lost 5 bases, and 4 bases had no gene match. Germline lookup yields CDR1 SGHTA and CDR2 FQGTGA. The receptor comes from a woman in her sixties or seventies with acute or convalescent COVID-19. This rearrangement joins TRBV7-3 to TRBJ2-1; 12 bases fit TRBD2. Source material: peripheral blood. The CDR3 nucleotides read TGTGCCAGCAGCAAGGGACTAGCGGGTAACAATGAGCAGTTCTTC. Translated: CASSKGLAGNNEQFF.